This TCR beta chain was identified during a study of control samples from healthy donors and cancer patients. Only in-frame clones appear in the TCRdb table, and some are missing; sequencing was by immunoSEQ multiplex PCR. The sample yields more than 95,000 clones, 85% to 95% seen once. The germline V gene encodes CDR1 MDHEN and CDR2 SYDVKM. The V and J ends lost 7 bases and 7 bases respectively, with 12 bases between them. CDR3 length equals 12 residues. This clonotype was obtained from an older man with head and neck cancer. The sample taken for sequencing was PBMCs. The chain carries TRBV28 and TRBJ2-3; D remains unclear. The CDR3 protein is CASTRSGYTQYF. The CDR3, as DNA: TGTGCCAGCACCCGCTCTGGGTATACGCAGTATTTT.